This TCR beta chain was identified in a study of CXCR3-negative and CXCR3-positive naive CD8 T cells. Findings and caveats of the study: Diversity in memory CD8+ cells fell much lower than the comparably high levels seen in both naive subsets. For CXCR3-positive naive cells, TRB CDR3s were more hydrophobic than those of CXCR3-negative naive cells.

UMI-labeled TRB cDNA libraries were prepared by 5' RACE. TCRdb reprocessed the 5' RACE reads and reports one entry per CDR3 protein, with no DNA. The repertoire shows 120,000 to 150,000 distinct CDR3 sequences; the top ten hold about 0.3%. CD45RO-CCR7+CD27+CD95- expression identified naive CD8+ T cells. For this clonotype: Its target is not known.

CDR1 is MDHEN, CDR2 SYDVKM, per germline. The CDR3 totals 18 residues. The rearrangement joins TRBV28 to TRBJ1-6; with no DNA, the TCRdb D assignment of TRBD1 cannot be verified. Sequencing was carried out using naive CXCR3+ CD8+ T cells from blood. Subset defined: CD45RO-CCR7+CD27+CD95- naive CD8+ T cells expressing CXCR3 (TNR3+). The clonotype comes from a human donor in good health. Some clones in this sample may be carry-over from other donors' samples. The CDR3 loop reads CASSLRTARPSYNSPLHF.